Presented here are 25 T cell receptor beta chains from one specimen sequenced in a study of molecular identifiers for immune sequencing clone quantification. One entry per CDR3 protein results from TCRdb running MiXCR on the PCR reads. The repertoire consists of about 320,000 distinct CDR3 sequences, with roughly 23% occurring once and the leading ten covering 0.81%. The sequencing input was naive CD8+ T cells from blood, with Jurkat cell RNA spiked in. The subset: FACS-sorted CD8+CD4-CCR7+CD45RA+ naive T cells. All receptors derive from a human donor in good health. Some libraries in this study had Jurkat cell RNA spiked in.

This clonotype was detected a few times. The CDR3 DNA reads as TGTGCCAGCAGCCAATCCGAGGGGGAGTATAGCAATCAGCCCCAGCATTTT. This encodes CASSQSEGEYSNQPQHF. The chain carries TRBV16 and TRBJ1-5; D is perhaps TRBD1 (6 bases). Looked up from germline, CDR1 is KGHSY and CDR2 is FQNENV. The CDR3 extends over 17 amino acids. V lost 0 bases, J lost 0 bases, and 12 bases lay in between.

Notes on this clonotype: A much bigger clone sits one base away, suggesting this may be a read error. The chain joins TRBV28 to TRBJ2-3; D not resolved. Trimming cost V 2 bases and J 2 bases, with 14 bases left between them. CDR1 is MDHEN, CDR2 SYDVKM, per germline. The CDR3 is made up of 16 amino acids. In DNA form, the CDR3 reads TGTGCCAGCAGTTTAGGCAGGACCAAGAACACAGATACGCAGTATTTT. This codes for CASSLGRTKNTDTQYF. Full variable domain (remainder filled in from reference TRBV28 and TRBJ2-3): DVKVTQSSRYLVKRTGEKVFLECVQDMDHENMFWYRQDPGLGLRLIYFSYDVKMKEKGDIPEGYSVSREKKERFSLILESASTNQTSMYLCASSLGRTKNTDTQYFGPGTRLTVL.

This clonotype was counted ten times or more. This chain links TRBV4-3 with TRBJ2-7; 8 positions agree with TRBD1. The ends lost 4 bases at V and 0 bases at J; junction bases unmatched: 5. Per the germline V gene, CDR1 is LGHNA and CDR2 is YSLEER. The CDR3 contains 15 residues. The CDR3 loop is CASSPSTGASYEQYF. CDR3 nucleotide sequence: TGCGCCAGCAGCCCTTCGACAGGGGCCTCCTACGAGCAGTACTTC.

This clonotype turned up a few times. This chain joins TRBV6-2 or TRBV6-3 and TRBJ2-7; TRBD2 is a possible D gene (6 bases). Looked up from germline, CDR1 is MNHEY and CDR2 is SVGEGT. The V and J ends lost 4 bases and 2 bases respectively, with 9 bases between them. The CDR3 has 13 amino acids. CDR3 loop: CASSLAETYEQYF. CDR3 bases: TGTGCCAGCAGTTTAGCGGAGACCTACGAGCAGTACTTC.

This clonotype was seen ten or more times. V is TRBV7-9 and J is TRBJ2-7, with 8 bases fitting TRBD1. Germline lookup yields CDR1 SEHNR and CDR2 FQNEAQ (reference sequence). V lost 4 bases to trimming and J lost 2 bases; unmatched junction nucleotides: 7. This CDR3 spans 15 amino acids. CDR3 amino acids: CASSSWTGPPYEQYF. The CDR3 DNA is TGTGCCAGCAGCTCGTGGACAGGGCCCCCCTACGAGCAGTACTTC.

This clonotype was seen repeatedly, ten times or more. The CDR3 coding sequence is TGTGCCAGCAGCGACGGGACTAGCGGGACGACAGATACGCAGTATTTT. It encodes CASSDGTSGTTDTQYF. The chain couples TRBV7-9 to TRBJ2-3; 13 bases map to TRBD2. This CDR3 region has 16 residues. Unmatched junction bases numbered 5, after V lost 5 bases and J lost 3 bases. Germline CDR1 SEHNR, CDR2 FQNEAQ (reference sequence).

Ten or more counts support this clonotype. This chain links TRBV7-9 with TRBJ1-1; TRBD1 aligns across 9 bases. There are 17 residues in the CDR3. Germline assignment: CDR1 SEHNR and CDR2 FQNEAQ (reference sequence). Losses at the gene ends were 6 bases for V and 3 bases for J; bases not matched to a gene: 14. CDR3 protein: CASSTTVDRGLDTEAFF. The CDR3 nucleotides read TGTGCCAGCAGTACTACGGTCGACAGGGGGTTGGACACTGAAGCTTTCTTT.

This clonotype was found once. The gene calls are TRBV7-9 and TRBJ1-4; D gene ambiguous. V was pared by 6 bases and J by 8 bases, with 19 bases between. Germline CDR1 SEHNR, CDR2 FQNEAQ (reference sequence). This CDR3 spans 15 amino acids. The CDR3: CASSPSTRAGEKLFF. The CDR3, as DNA: TGTGCCAGCAGTCCCAGCACAAGGGCCGGGGAAAAACTGTTTTTT.

The rearrangement uses TRBV12-5 and TRBJ1-5; D unclear. The length of the CDR3 is 14 residues. Trimming removed 2 bases at V and 5 bases at J, with 10 bases between. From germline, CDR1 is LGHNT and CDR2 FRNRAP. The CDR3 loop reads CASGLNSGYQPQHF. DNA of the CDR3: TGTGCTAGTGGTTTGAACTCCGGTTATCAGCCCCAGCATTTT.

V and J are TRBV7-2 and TRBJ2-3, with 14 bases identical to TRBD2. Germline lookup yields CDR1 SGHTA and CDR2 FQGNSA. This CDR3 is 18 amino acids long. The V and J ends lost 1 base and 3 bases, in that order; junction bases with no gene match: 6. The CDR3 spells CASSLEGLAGGQTDTQYF. The CDR3 DNA follows: TGTGCCAGCAGCTTAGAAGGACTAGCGGGGGGTCAAACAGATACGCAGTATTTT.

In this sample, this clonotype turned up a few times. The chain uses TRBV12-3 or TRBV12-4 and TRBJ2-7; D perhaps matches TRBD1 (6 bases). The V and J ends lost 5 bases and 0 bases respectively, with 11 bases between them. The CDR3 is 14 residues long. DNA of the CDR3: TGTGCCAGCAGTGCAGGGGACGGCTCCTACGAGCAGTACTTC. This sequence encodes CASSAGDGSYEQYF.

This clonotype was detected many times. As DNA, the CDR3 is TGTGCCAGCAGTTTCTTGCGACTAGCGGAGCTACTGTCCTACGAGCAGTACTTC. The encoded protein is CASSFLRLAELLSYEQYF. The chain is built from TRBV28 and TRBJ2-7; 9 bases align to TRBD2. Trimming at V came to 3 bases and at J to 1 base, leaving 13 bases not matched to a gene. Germline CDR1 reads MDHEN; CDR2 reads SYDVKM. This CDR3 has 18 residues.

This clonotype has ten or more counts. This rearrangement joins TRBV9 to TRBJ2-7, with unresolved D. Germline CDR1 and CDR2: SGDLS and YYNGEE. Between the trimmed V and J ends, which lost 0 bases and 2 bases, there was a span of 9 bases. The CDR3 has 14 amino acids. The CDR3 DNA is TGTGCCAGCAGCGTAGGCCCCAAACCCTACGAGCAGTACTTC. This encodes CASSVGPKPYEQYF.

This clonotype appeared many times. The chain uses TRBV7-9 and TRBJ1-1; D unresolved. The CDR3 is made up of 13 amino acids. Trimming pared 2 bases from V and 3 bases from J, leaving 7 bases between. Germline V gene lookup returns CDR1 SEHNR and CDR2 FQNEAQ (reference sequence). The CDR3 here is CASSLRVDTEAFF. The DNA for the CDR3 is TGTGCCAGCAGCTTAAGAGTTGACACTGAAGCTTTCTTT.

This clonotype was seen repeatedly, ten times or more. This chain joins TRBV5-1 and TRBJ1-2; D remains ambiguous. The ends were cut back, 4 bases at V and 4 bases at J, with 23 bases in the middle. The germline V gene encodes CDR1 SGHRS and CDR2 YFSETQ. The CDR3 is 17 residues long. DNA of the CDR3: TGCGCCAGCAGCACCGGACTAGGTCCCTCGTTAGTCTATGGCTACACCTTC. Its translation: CASSTGLGPSLVYGYTF.

For this clonotype: A read error may be the cause here, since a much bigger clone is one base away. The V gene is TRBV2, the J gene TRBJ2-1, with 11 bases identical to TRBD1. The germline CDR1 and CDR2 sequences are SNHLY and FYNNEI. CDR3 size: 16 residues. The CDR3 is CASSVVAGQGAAERFF. The DNA of the CDR3 is TGTGCCAGCAGTGTTGTGGCTGGACAGGGGGCTGCTGAGCGGTTCTTC.

This clonotype was counted ten times or more. V gene TRBV5-6 combines with J gene TRBJ1-1; possibly TRBD1 for D (6 bases). Germline V lookup: CDR1 SGHDT, CDR2 YYEEEE. This CDR3 contains 15 residues. Trimming removed 6 bases from V and 5 bases from J, with 20 bases in between. CDR3 nucleotide sequence: TGTGCCAGCACCCCGAACCTGGGGGGGCGGACTGAAGCTTTCTTT. Its protein product is CASTPNLGGRTEAFF. The variable domain in full, completed from reference TRBV5-6 and TRBJ1-1, reads DAGVTQSPTHLIKTRGQQVTLRCSPKSGHDTVSWYQQALGQGPQFIFQYYEEEERQRGNFPDRFSGHQFPNYSSELNVNALLLGDSALYLCASTPNLGGRTEAFFGQGTRLTVV.

This clonotype was counted at least ten times. In DNA form, the CDR3 reads TGTGCCAGCAGCTTGGAGACAGATTACAATGAGCAGTTCTTC. Its protein is CASSLETDYNEQFF. This rearrangement joins TRBV7-9 to TRBJ2-1; perhaps TRBD1 as D (5 bases). Germline V gene lookup returns CDR1 SEHNR and CDR2 FQNEAQ (reference sequence). The CDR3 loop spans 14 amino acids. Trimming cost V 3 bases and J 4 bases, with 10 bases left between them.

This clonotype was seen at least ten times. The rearrangement links TRBV6-5 to TRBJ2-1, with D unclear. CDR1 MNHEY and CDR2 SVGAGI come from the germline V gene. The CDR3 is made up of 14 amino acids. V gave up 3 bases and J gave up 5 bases, with 11 bases separating them. CDR3 sequence (DNA): TGTGCCAGCAGTTATGGGTACAGAAACAATGAGCAGTTCTTC. Amino acid sequence: CASSYGYRNNEQFF.

To note about this clonotype: A much bigger clone sits one base away, suggesting this may be a read error. This rearrangement joins TRBV7-6 to TRBJ2-5; D is possibly TRBD2 (5 bases). The CDR3 length is 17 residues. The V gene's germline CDR1 is SGHVS and CDR2 FNYEAQ. Here the CDR3 reads CASSLLGLETYQGTQYF. DNA for the CDR3: TGTGCCAGCAGCCTACTAGGATTGGAAACCTACCAAGGGACCCAGTACTTC.

The chain employs TRBV5-6 and TRBJ1-6; the D gene is possibly TRBD1 (6 bases). Trimming cost V 4 bases and J 7 bases, with 12 bases left between them. The CDR3 is 14 amino acids. In germline, CDR1 is SGHDT, CDR2 YYEEEE. The CDR3 sequence: CASSAGTMNSPLHF. The CDR3 DNA reads TGTGCCAGCAGCGCCGGGACAATGAATTCACCCCTCCACTTT.

This clonotype was detected many times. The CDR3 nucleotides are TGTGCCAGTAGTATACCTGTCGGGGTATCCACCGGGGAGCTGTTTTTT. Translated: CASSIPVGVSTGELFF. The rearrangement joins TRBV19 to TRBJ2-2, with a weak D call TRBD2 (5 bases). Germline V CDR1 and CDR2: LNHDA, SQIVND (reference sequence). The CDR3 loop spans 16 amino acids. V was shortened by 2 bases and J by 4 bases, with 14 bases between the two germline ends.

This clonotype was detected ten times or more. CDR3 in DNA: TGTGCCAGCAGCTTGCCGGGAGATTACGAGCAGTACTTC. As protein: CASSLPGDYEQYF. The gene calls are TRBV7-9 and TRBJ2-7; D may be TRBD2 (6 bases). The germline V and J ends were trimmed by 3 bases and 4 bases, with 10 bases remaining between them. Germline assignment: CDR1 SEHNR and CDR2 FQNEAQ (reference sequence). The CDR3 extends over 13 amino acids.

This clonotype was seen at least ten times. The J gene is TRBJ2-6, the V gene TRBV28; D ambiguous. The CDR3 runs 15 residues. Between the trimmed V and J ends, which lost 5 bases and 2 bases, there was a span of 10 bases. The germline V gene encodes CDR1 MDHEN and CDR2 SYDVKM. Written as DNA, the CDR3 is TGTGCCAGCAGTCCGAGACTGGCTGGGGCCAACGTCCTGACTTTC. The encoded protein is CASSPRLAGANVLTF.

Worth noting for this clonotype: A much larger clone differs by one base, so this may be a read error. The chain is built from TRBV3-1 and TRBJ2-6; no definite D call. V dropped 10 bases and J dropped 0 bases, with 10 bases sitting between them. Germline-derived CDR1 and CDR2 are LGHDT and YNNKEL (reference sequence). The CDR3 contains 14 residues. The CDR3, as DNA: TGTGCCAACACAGACTTCTCTGGGGCCAACGTCCTGACTTTC. This sequence encodes CANTDFSGANVLTF.